This TCR beta chain was found in a study of blood T cell repertoires in COVID-19. Assay: immunoSEQ multiplex PCR; the TCRdb copy retains only in-frame clones and omits some. The top ten hold more than 4.5% of the sample, which has about 110,000 clones, 70% to 90% seen once. The origin of this receptor is a man in his forties with active or convalescent COVID-19. Sequenced sample: peripheral blood.

This chain's CDR3 is CASSQPGATQYF. CDR3 nucleotide sequence: TGTGCCAGCAGCCAGCCGGGTGCGACCCAGTACTTC. V usage is TRBV3-1 (or the pseudogene TRBV3-2) and J usage is TRBJ2-5, with D unclear. Trimming removed 3 bases at V and 7 bases at J, with 9 bases between. This CDR3 is built from 12 residues. Germline V lookup: CDR1 LGHDT, CDR2 YNNKEL (reference sequence).